The 26 T cell receptor beta chains below were found in one sample sequenced in a study of blood T cell repertoires in COVID-19. Sequenced by immunoSEQ multiplex PCR; TCRdb stores in-frame clones only, minus some. The sample consists of about 160,000 clones, just under 95% of them appearing once. Sequencing was done on a sample of peripheral blood. The source is a woman aged 50 to 65 with acute or convalescent COVID-19.

In DNA form, the CDR3 reads TGTGCCAGCAGTGTGACAGGGGCAAGCAATCAGCCCCAGCATTTT. Translated, it gives CASSVTGASNQPQHF. This sequence joins TRBV27 and TRBJ1-5; TRBD1 agrees at 8 bases. The CDR3 contains 15 residues. V shed 5 bases, J shed 1 base, and the junction held 4 bases outside the gene matches. The germline CDR1 and CDR2 sequences are MNHEY and SMNVEV (reference sequence).

The gene calls are TRBV27 and TRBJ2-1, with TRBD1 as a possible D gene (5 bases). The V end lost 7 bases, the J end lost 8 bases, and 21 bases lay between the germline ends. The CDR3 extends over 15 amino acids. CDR1 and CDR2 from the germline V gene are MNHEY and SMNVEV (reference sequence). CDR3 bases: TGTGCCAGCACCCAGGGCTACCCCTCGAGCTATGAGCAGTTCTTC. Its translation is CASTQGYPSSYEQFF.

The V call is TRBV7-2, the J call TRBJ2-1, with D perhaps TRBD2 (5 bases). V was pared by 1 base and J by 5 bases, with 12 bases between. The CDR3 is 15 residues long. Germline V CDR1 and CDR2: SGHTA, FQGNSA. Here the CDR3 DNA reads TGTGCCAGCAGCTTAGATACTAGTTGGGACAATGAGCAGTTCTTC. It specifies CASSLDTSWDNEQFF.

The chain carries TRBV9 and TRBJ1-4, with 8 bases matching TRBD1. The CDR3 length is 14 residues. The trim removed 4 bases at V and 8 bases at J, leaving 7 bases unmatched. Germline CDR1 and CDR2: SGDLS and YYNGEE. The CDR3 DNA reads as TGTGCCAGCAGCACCGGGACAGGAATGGAAAAACTGTTTTTT. Its translation: CASSTGTGMEKLFF.

The chain couples TRBV28 to TRBJ1-5; a weak D match, TRBD1 (5 bases). There are 14 residues in the CDR3. The V and J ends lost 3 bases and 1 base respectively, with 7 bases between them. Germline V gene data show CDR1 as MDHEN and CDR2 as SYDVKM. CDR3 sequence (DNA): TGTGCCAGCAGTTTCGGGGGGAGCAATCAGCCCCAGCATTTT. It encodes CASSFGGSNQPQHF.

The V gene is TRBV18, the J gene TRBJ1-2; D gene unclear. This CDR3 is 13 amino acids long. The germline V gene has CDR1 KGHSH and CDR2 LQKENI. Deletions cut 3 bases from V and 8 bases from J, with 13 bases between. In nucleotides, the CDR3 is TGTGCCAGCTCACCCCGGGAGCGCACGGGCTACACCTTC. Its protein product is CASSPRERTGYTF.

The chain couples TRBV23-1 to TRBJ2-1, with 13 bases matching TRBD2. TRBV23-1 is given ORF status, its function remaining uncertain. The junction had 11 bases not matched to a gene; V was cut back by 3 bases and J by 9 bases. The CDR3 runs 17 residues. The CDR3 nucleotides are TGCGCCAGCAGTCAGCGGAGTGGGACTAGCGGGACTGCTGAGCAGTTCTTC. As protein: CASSQRSGTSGTAEQFF.

With respect to this clone: The missing conserved phenylalanine or tryptophan at the end of this CDR3 makes a read error likely. It is unclear where the CDR3 begins or ends on the DNA, so no DNA is shown, and the CDR3 is as TCRdb lists it. V and J are TRBV11-2 and TRBJ1-1; the table gives TRBD1 as D, unverified against the DNA. The CDR3 is 13 amino acids in total, end residues counted. Germline V gene sequence: CDR1 SGHAT, CDR2 FQNNGV. The chain's CDR3 is CASSFTRTGGAVL.

V gene TRBV29-1 combines with J gene TRBJ2-1; possible D gene TRBD2, 6 bases. This CDR3 spans 17 amino acids. V gave up 6 bases and J gave up 8 bases, with 29 bases separating them. Germline assignment: CDR1 SQVTM and CDR2 ANQGSEA. CDR3 sequence reads: CSVDVESPGDWEDEQFF. CDR3 nucleotides: TGCAGCGTGGACGTCGAATCTCCGGGAGACTGGGAAGATGAGCAGTTCTTC.

The chain is built from TRBV19 and TRBJ1-2; the match to TRBD1 covers 9 bases. Trimming removed 8 bases from V and 4 bases from J; junction bases left unmatched: 8. The CDR3 covers 14 residues. From germline, CDR1 is LNHDA and CDR2 SQIVND (reference sequence). The CDR3: CASGGTGNFYGYTF. CDR3 bases: TGTGCCAGTGGGGGGACAGGGAATTTCTATGGCTACACCTTC.

The rearrangement uses TRBV11-2 and TRBJ1-1; TRBD1 matches at 8 bases. The CDR3 consists of 18 residues. Per germline, CDR1 SGHAT and CDR2 FQNNGV. V lost 3 bases and J lost 1; bases outside the gene matches: 13. In DNA, the CDR3 is TGTGCCAGCAGCTTTTGGTTGGGACAGGAACTACCGAACACTGAAGCTTTCTTT. Translating it yields CASSFWLGQELPNTEAFF.

The V gene is TRBV5-1, the J gene TRBJ1-1, with 10 bases identical to TRBD1. The CDR3 sequence is 15 residues long. The V gene's germline CDR1 is SGHRS and CDR2 YFSETQ. V was pared by 4 bases and J by 7 bases, with 10 bases of the junction left unmatched. As DNA, the CDR3 is TGCGCCAGCAGCCTGCCCCGGGACAGGGGTGGTGAAGCTTTCTTT. Its protein product is CASSLPRDRGGEAFF.

The chain combines TRBV18 with TRBJ1-2; TRBD1 aligns across 8 bases. Germline CDR1 and CDR2: KGHSH and LQKENI. J lost 5 bases, V lost 3 bases, and 8 bases had no gene match. CDR3 length: 15 amino acids. The CDR3 sequence is CASSPGQATEYGYTF. Here the CDR3 DNA reads TGTGCCAGCTCACCGGGACAGGCTACCGAATATGGCTACACCTTC.

This clone was seen more than once but under ten times. The J gene is TRBJ2-7, the V gene TRBV4-1; 7 bases are a match to TRBD1. V lost 2 bases, J lost 6 bases, and 10 bases stayed unmatched. The CDR3 length is 15 residues. Germline lookup yields CDR1 MGHRA and CDR2 YSYEKL. Here the CDR3 reads CASSQIQGDLSEQYF. The CDR3 DNA reads as TGCGCCAGCAGCCAAATTCAGGGGGATTTAAGCGAGCAGTACTTC.

The genes are TRBV20-1 and TRBJ1-1; maybe TRBD1 (5 bases). V was pared by 3 bases and J by 2 bases, with 13 bases between. Per the germline V gene, CDR1 is DFQATT and CDR2 is SNEGSKA (reference sequence). The CDR3 covers 14 residues. CDR3 in DNA: TGCAGTGCTAGTGAGAACAGGCTCAACACTGAAGCTTTCTTT. It codes for CSASENRLNTEAFF.

The rearrangement links TRBV28 to TRBJ2-1; D remains unclear. Germline lookup yields CDR1 MDHEN and CDR2 SYDVKM. This CDR3 contains 15 residues. V was shortened by 3 bases and J by 4 bases, with 13 bases between the two germline ends. The CDR3: CASSLVFAPYNEQFF. CDR3 nucleotides: TGTGCCAGCAGTTTGGTATTCGCGCCTTACAATGAGCAGTTCTTC.

J is TRBJ1-6 and V is TRBV15, with D uncertain. The CDR3 spans 14 residues. V shed 1 base and J shed 8 bases, with 9 bases lying between them. Looked up from germline, CDR1 is LNHNV and CDR2 is YYDKDF (reference sequence). DNA for the CDR3: TGTGCCACCAGCAGAGGAAAGGCGGATTCACCCCTCCACTTT. The encoded protein is CATSRGKADSPLHF.

The rearrangement uses TRBV28 and TRBJ1-4, with D maybe TRBD1 (6 bases). CDR3 length equals 12 residues. CDR1 MDHEN and CDR2 SYDVKM come from the germline V gene. Trimming cost V 5 bases and J 10 bases, with 11 bases left between them. The CDR3 here is CASSQQGPKLFF. The DNA for the CDR3 is TGTGCCAGCAGTCAACAGGGTCCAAAACTGTTTTTT.

The chain is built from TRBV5-4 and TRBJ2-1; maybe TRBD2 (5 bases). Trimming removed 1 base at V and 2 bases at J, with 10 bases between. Germline V lookup: CDR1 SGHNT, CDR2 YYREEE (reference sequence). The CDR3 covers 15 residues. The CDR3 loop is CASSLPTGTYNEQFF. The CDR3 nucleotides are TGTGCCAGCAGCTTGCCAACGGGAACCTACAATGAGCAGTTCTTC.

The genes are TRBV19 and TRBJ1-3; TRBD1 agrees at 7 bases. CDR1 is LNHDA and CDR2 is SQIVND in the germline V gene (reference sequence). The trim removed 3 bases at V and 0 bases at J, leaving 2 bases unmatched. This CDR3 is 15 amino acids long. CDR3 nucleotides: TGTGCCAGTAGTATCAGGGACAGCTCTGGAAACACCATATATTTT. Translating it yields CASSIRDSSGNTIYF. Filled out from reference TRBV19 and TRBJ1-3, the complete variable domain reads DGGITQSPKYLFRKEGQNVTLSCEQNLNHDAMYWYRQDPGQGLRLIYYSQIVNDFQKGDIAEGYSVSREKKESFPLTVTSAQKNPTAFYLCASSIRDSSGNTIYFGEGSWLTVV.

This rearrangement joins TRBV7-2 to TRBJ2-7; 7 bases align to TRBD1. V shed 4 bases and J 1 base; nucleotides not matched to a gene: 4. This CDR3 is built from 14 residues. CDR1 is SGHTA and CDR2 is FQGNSA in the germline V gene. The CDR3 DNA is TGTGCCAGCAGCTCAGGGGGACAGTCCTACGAGCAGTACTTC. Its translation: CASSSGGQSYEQYF.

This sequence joins TRBV3-1 (or the pseudogene TRBV3-2) and TRBJ1-5; 9 positions agree with TRBD1. V shed 1 base, J shed 7 bases, and the junction held 2 bases outside the gene matches. CDR1 and CDR2 from the germline V gene are LGHDT and YNNKEL (reference sequence). The CDR3 runs 14 residues. The CDR3 here is CASSQGTGDQPQHF. The CDR3 DNA follows: TGTGCCAGCAGCCAAGGGACAGGGGACCAGCCCCAGCATTTT.

This chain connects TRBV2 to TRBJ1-2; TRBD1 matches 9 bases. Looked up from germline, CDR1 is SNHLY and CDR2 is FYNNEI. The CDR3 is 13 amino acids. After removal of 9 bases from V and 7 bases from J, the junction contained 9 bases not matched to a gene. The CDR3 DNA follows: TGTGCCAGTCCGGGACAGGGTTCTTCTGGCTACACCTTC. This sequence encodes CASPGQGSSGYTF.

The chain joins TRBV19 to TRBJ1-6; no clear D gene. Trimming removed 3 bases from V and 2 bases from J, with 11 bases in between. The length of the CDR3 is 16 residues. The V gene's germline CDR1 is LNHDA and CDR2 SQIVND (reference sequence). CDR3 sequence: CASSIGGNTYNSPLHF. CDR3 nucleotide sequence: TGTGCCAGTAGTATCGGAGGTAACACCTATAATTCACCCCTCCACTTT.

This sequence joins TRBV30 and TRBJ1-3; D is perhaps TRBD1 (6 bases). In germline, CDR1 is GTSNPN, CDR2 SVGIG (reference sequence). This CDR3 is 12 amino acids long. CDR3 amino acids: CATGSNGNTIYF. CDR3 sequence (DNA): TGTGCTACAGGGTCGAATGGAAACACCATATATTTT. Complete variable domain (other parts from reference TRBV30 and TRBJ1-3): SQTIHQWPATLVQPVGSPLSLECTVEGTSNPNLYWYRQAAGRGLQLLFYSVGIGQISSEVPQNLSASRPQDRQFILSSKKLLLSDSGFYLCATGSNGNTIYFGEGSWLTVV.

This chain joins TRBV6-4 and TRBJ2-1; the match to TRBD2 covers 12 bases. The CDR3 is 15 amino acids. Trimming cost V 0 bases and J 6 bases; bases outside gene matches: 0. Germline CDR1 and CDR2: MRHNA and SNTAGT. The CDR3 is CASSDSTSGSNEQFF. In DNA, the CDR3 is TGTGCCAGCAGTGACTCGACTAGCGGGAGCAATGAGCAGTTCTTC.